Listed here are 26 T cell receptor beta chains from one sample, sequenced in a study of T cells in Graves' hyperthyroidism and ophthalmopathy. TCR beta CDR3 regions were amplified from RNA transcripts. First-round RT-PCR of the TCR CDR3 relied on the HTBI primer set. TCRdb re-called the multiplex PCR reads through MiXCR, storing one row per CDR3 protein. The sample consists of about 350,000 distinct CDR3 sequences, approximately 14% of them appearing once. Sequenced input: blood. The receptors shown here come from a woman in her thirties or forties with Graves' ophthalmopathy.

This chain connects TRBV7-9 to TRBJ1-4, with TRBD1 as a possible D gene (6 bases). The CDR3 covers 17 residues. Germline loops: CDR1 SEHNR, CDR2 FQNEAQ (reference sequence). Between the trimmed V and J ends, which lost 3 bases and 5 bases, there was a span of 19 bases. CDR3 sequence reads: CASSFPLHDRLNEKLFF. CDR3 bases: TGTGCCAGCAGCTTCCCCCTTCATGACAGGTTAAATGAAAAACTGTTTTTT.

This clonotype was recorded many times. The gene calls are TRBV7-2 and TRBJ2-7, with D maybe TRBD1 (5 bases). Germline V gene sequence: CDR1 SGHTA, CDR2 FQGNSA. Trimming cost V 2 bases and J 0 bases, with 20 bases left between them. The CDR3 is 18 amino acids. This CDR3 reads CASSLTGQSTVFSYEQYF. For the CDR3, the DNA is TGTGCCAGCAGCTTAACTGGACAATCCACCGTCTTCTCCTACGAGCAGTACTTC.

This clonotype was seen ten or more times. Its ends do not fully match the called genes, so a read error is possible. The rearrangement links TRBV25-1 to TRBJ1-2, with unresolved D. The CDR3 length is 13 residues. The germline gives CDR1 MGHDK, CDR2 SYGVNS. CDR3 in DNA: TGTGCCACCAGTCCCGCTCCCTTCTATGGCTACACCTTC. Translated, it gives CATSPAPFYGYTF.

This clonotype was observed at least ten times. The V call is TRBV3-1, the J call TRBJ2-1; 7 bases agree with TRBD2. V lost 0 bases and J lost 5; bases outside the gene matches: 4. The V gene's germline CDR1 is LGHDT and CDR2 YNNKEL (reference sequence). The CDR3 extends over 15 amino acids. CDR3 sequence: CASSQERGRNNEQFF. The CDR3 DNA reads TGTGCCAGCAGCCAAGAGCGGGGGAGGAACAATGAGCAGTTCTTC.

This clonotype was seen repeatedly, ten times or more. The chain couples TRBV30 to TRBJ2-1; the match to TRBD2 covers 11 bases. The V gene end was trimmed by 8 bases and the J gene end by 5 bases; junction bases not matched to a gene: 5. The CDR3 length is 13 residues. Per germline, CDR1 GTSNPN and CDR2 SVGIG (reference sequence). The CDR3 region is CAETSGANNEQFF. The CDR3 region has the DNA TGTGCCGAGACTAGCGGGGCTAACAATGAGCAGTTCTTC.

This clonotype occurred many times. The rearrangement uses TRBV2 and TRBJ2-2; 7 nucleotides line up with TRBD1. Trimming at V came to 5 bases and at J to 2 bases, leaving 5 bases not matched to a gene. CDR3 size: 15 residues. The germline V gene encodes CDR1 SNHLY and CDR2 FYNNEI. The CDR3 DNA follows: TGTGCCAGCAGTCCACGGGACAGCAACACCGGGGAGCTGTTTTTT. This codes for CASSPRDSNTGELFF.

This clonotype was seen repeatedly, ten times or more. The chain carries TRBV3-1 and TRBJ1-5; 8 bases match TRBD1. The trim removed 3 bases at V and 9 bases at J, leaving 7 bases unmatched. CDR1 is LGHDT and CDR2 is YNNKEL in the germline V gene (reference sequence). The CDR3 has 14 residues. The CDR3 region is CASSQGQAFRPQHF. The DNA of the CDR3 is TGTGCCAGCAGCCAGGGACAGGCTTTTCGGCCCCAGCATTTT.

This clonotype was seen repeatedly, ten times or more. Germline is not matched at one junction end, which may reflect a read error. CDR3 amino acids: CASGLGQVMTHEQYF. DNA for the CDR3: TGTGCTAGTGGATTGGGACAGGTGATGACCCACGAGCAGTACTTC. The chain couples TRBV12-5 to TRBJ2-7, with 8 bases that match TRBD1. This CDR3 has 15 amino acids. CDR1 and CDR2 from the germline V gene are LGHNT and FRNRAP.

This rearrangement joins TRBV7-2 to TRBJ2-1, with 10 bases fitting TRBD2. Germline V gives CDR1 SGHTA, CDR2 FQGNSA. V shed 2 bases and J 4 bases; nucleotides not matched to a gene: 2. This CDR3 has 15 amino acids. CDR3 DNA sequence: TGTGCCAGCAGCTTACTAGCGGGGGTTTACAATGAGCAGTTCTTC. The encoded protein is CASSLLAGVYNEQFF. Supplemented by reference TRBV7-2 and TRBJ2-1, the full variable domain reads GAGVSQSPSNKVTEKGKDVELRCDPISGHTALYWYRQSLGQGLEFLIYFQGNSAPDKSGLPSDRFSAERTGGSVSTLTIQRTQQEDSAVYLCASSLLAGVYNEQFFGPGTRLTVL.

The chain combines TRBV20-1 with TRBJ2-3; 13 nucleotides align to TRBD2. The CDR3 runs 16 residues. The J segment lost 2 bases and the V segment lost 5 bases, leaving 7 bases of the junction unmatched. The V gene's germline CDR1 is DFQATT and CDR2 SNEGSKA (reference sequence). CDR3: CSAWTSGRTATDTQYF. The CDR3 coding sequence is TGCAGTGCTTGGACTAGCGGGAGAACGGCCACAGATACGCAGTATTTT.

The rearrangement uses TRBV12-3 or TRBV12-4 and TRBJ2-1; tentatively, D is TRBD2 (6 bases). The CDR3 extends over 14 amino acids. Trimming took off 6 bases at V and 2 bases at J, with 11 bases between the two ends. The CDR3 reads CASSGRRTYNEQFF. As DNA, the CDR3 is TGTGCCAGCAGCGGGAGACGGACCTACAATGAGCAGTTCTTC.

For the CDR3, the DNA is TGTGCCAGCAGCCCAGGTCTGGGGGGACTAGCGGGAGGAGTCAGCACAGATACGCAGTATTTT. Protein product: CASSPGLGGLAGGVSTDTQYF. This chain uses TRBV9 with TRBJ2-3; 15 positions match TRBD2. This CDR3 spans 21 amino acids. Germline CDR1 and CDR2: SGDLS and YYNGEE. J gave up 0 bases and V 4 bases, and 15 bases lay outside the gene matches. Supplemented by reference TRBV9 and TRBJ2-3, the full variable domain reads DSGVTQTPKHLITATGQRVTLRCSPRSGDLSVYWYQQSLDQGLQFLIQYYNGEERAKGNILERFSAQQFPDLHSELNLSSLELGDSALYFCASSPGLGGLAGGVSTDTQYFGPGTRLTVL.

This clonotype was seen repeatedly, ten times or more. The chain combines TRBV28 with TRBJ2-7, with 11 bases that match TRBD2. The CDR3 contains 15 residues. The germline V gene has CDR1 MDHEN and CDR2 SYDVKM. V shed 5 bases, J shed 2 bases, and the junction held 5 bases outside the gene matches. The CDR3 spells CASSRLAGPTYEQYF. The CDR3 DNA reads TGTGCCAGCAGTAGACTAGCGGGGCCGACCTACGAGCAGTACTTC.

The sample holds many counts of this clonotype. The rearrangement links TRBV24-1 to TRBJ2-2, with D hard to call. CDR1 is KGHDR and CDR2 is SFDVKD in the germline V gene. Between the trimmed V and J ends, which lost 6 bases and 5 bases, there was a span of 21 bases. This CDR3 is 17 amino acids long. The CDR3, as DNA: TGTGCCACCAGTAGGATCGCTGGACCAGACAAGACCGGGGAGCTGTTTTTT. It translates to CATSRIAGPDKTGELFF.

This clonotype was counted at least ten times. This chain links TRBV6-1 with TRBJ1-6; D gene uncertain. V was trimmed by 3 bases and J by 7 bases, leaving 7 bases between them. This CDR3 region has 13 residues. From germline, CDR1 is MNHNS and CDR2 SASEGT. CDR3 DNA: TGTGCCAGCAGTGAGTCGCAAAATTCACCCCTCCACTTT. The encoded protein is CASSESQNSPLHF.

J is TRBJ1-1 and V is TRBV5-1; D unresolved. Germline CDR1 and CDR2: SGHRS and YFSETQ. The V end was cut by 0 bases, the J end by 0 bases, with 12 bases between. The CDR3 sequence is 16 residues long. This CDR3 reads CASSLGSILMNTEAFF. The CDR3 bases are TGCGCCAGCAGCTTGGGCAGTATACTAATGAACACTGAAGCTTTCTTT. The full variable domain, its missing parts supplied by reference TRBV5-1 and TRBJ1-1, is KAGVTQTPRYLIKTRGQQVTLSCSPISGHRSVSWYQQTPGQGLQFLFEYFSETQRNKGNFPGRFSGRQFSNSRSEMNVSTLELGDSALYLCASSLGSILMNTEAFFGQGTRLTVV.

The V gene is TRBV11-2, the J gene TRBJ2-5; 8 bases are shared with TRBD2. The CDR3 has 16 amino acids. Germline-derived CDR1 and CDR2 are SGHAT and FQNNGV. The V and J ends lost 1 base and 5 bases, in that order; junction bases with no gene match: 9. CDR3 sequence: CASSLVTGGVVETQYF. The DNA of the CDR3 is TGTGCCAGCAGCTTAGTGACCGGGGGGGTTGTTGAGACCCAGTACTTC.

This clonotype has at least ten counts. CDR3 protein: CASSSYQKDGYTF. Here the CDR3 DNA reads TGTGCCAGCTCCTCCTATCAGAAGGATGGCTACACCTTC. The chain employs TRBV12-3 or TRBV12-4 and TRBJ1-2, with no clear D. V was pared by 8 bases and J by 6 bases, with 16 bases between. CDR3 length: 13 residues.

Notes on this clonotype: A much larger clone sits a single nucleotide away, making a read error possible. The chain joins TRBV28 to TRBJ2-7; no reliable D call. Germline CDR1 reads MDHEN; CDR2 reads SYDVKM. The CDR3 runs 14 residues. CDR3 nucleotide sequence: TGTGCCTGCAGTTTATCCGGCACAATCTACGAGCAGTACTTC. Translation: CACSLSGTIYEQYF.

This clonotype has only a few counts. The junction and the germline gene differ at one end; a read error may be behind it. The chain carries TRBV2 and TRBJ2-7; 9 bases line up with TRBD2. Germline V gene data show CDR1 as SNHLY and CDR2 as FYNNEI. The CDR3 length is 13 residues. The CDR3 sequence is CASNEAGGYEQYF. The DNA of the CDR3 is TGTGCCAGCAATGAAGCGGGAGGCTACGAGCAGTACTTC.

This clonotype was observed at least ten times. The CDR3 DNA sequence: TGCAGTGCTAGTGGGGGGACTAGCGGGACTAGCACAGATACGCAGTATTTT. This encodes CSASGGTSGTSTDTQYF. This chain connects TRBV20-1 to TRBJ2-3; 13 bases align to TRBD2. V shed 3 bases, J shed 0 bases, and the junction held 6 bases outside the gene matches. CDR1 is DFQATT and CDR2 is SNEGSKA in the germline V gene (reference sequence). The CDR3 is made up of 17 amino acids.

A note on this clonotype: A much larger clone is a single base away; this may be a read error. The chain recombines TRBV10-3 with TRBJ1-1, with D possibly being TRBD1 (5 bases). The germline CDR1 and CDR2 sequences are ENHRY and SYGVKD. The CDR3 is 15 amino acids. This chain's CDR3 is CPISAPERGFSEAFF. DNA of the CDR3: TGTCCCATCAGTGCCCCGGAGAGGGGTTTTTCTGAAGCTTTCTTT.

CDR3 loop: CASSTSGGTEAFF. CDR3 sequence (DNA): TGTGCCAGCAGCACCTCGGGGGGCACTGAAGCTTTCTTT. The chain combines TRBV11-2 with TRBJ1-1, with D possibly being TRBD1 (5 bases). This CDR3 has 13 amino acids. Trimming removed 5 bases from V and 4 bases from J, with 11 bases in between. Germline assignment: CDR1 SGHAT and CDR2 FQNNGV. Filled out from reference TRBV11-2 and TRBJ1-1, the complete variable domain reads EAGVAQSPRYKIIEKRQSVAFWCNPISGHATLYWYQQILGQGPKLLIQFQNNGVVDDSQLPKDRFSAERLKGVDSTLKIQPAKLEDSAVYLCASSTSGGTEAFFGQGTRLTVV.

The table lists this clonotype with many counts. The chain couples TRBV28 to TRBJ2-1, with unresolved D. The V end lost 2 bases, the J end lost 3 bases, and 5 bases lay between the germline ends. Germline V gene lookup returns CDR1 MDHEN and CDR2 SYDVKM. This CDR3 region has 13 residues. CDR3 bases: TGTGCCAGCAGTTTACCTGGCTACAATGAGCAGTTCTTC. This gives the protein CASSLPGYNEQFF.

This clonotype showed up many times. V usage is TRBV28 and J usage is TRBJ2-7; D possibly uses TRBD1 or TRBD2 (5 bases each). The CDR3 has 14 residues. V was pared by 2 bases and J by 4 bases, with 12 bases between. From germline, CDR1 is MDHEN and CDR2 SYDVKM. The CDR3 DNA reads as TGTGCCAGCAGTTTAAGAGGGGTTTCTTACGAGCAGTACTTC. This encodes CASSLRGVSYEQYF.

In its sample, this clonotype was seen many times. V usage is TRBV7-9 and J usage is TRBJ2-7, with D unclear. The CDR3 sequence is 11 residues long. CDR1 SEHNR and CDR2 FQNEAQ come from the germline V gene (reference sequence). Trimming took 4 bases from V and 7 from J, leaving 8 bases between them. The CDR3 bases are TGTGCCAGCAGCTCTATTCGAGAGCAGTACTTC. Translated: CASSSIREQYF.